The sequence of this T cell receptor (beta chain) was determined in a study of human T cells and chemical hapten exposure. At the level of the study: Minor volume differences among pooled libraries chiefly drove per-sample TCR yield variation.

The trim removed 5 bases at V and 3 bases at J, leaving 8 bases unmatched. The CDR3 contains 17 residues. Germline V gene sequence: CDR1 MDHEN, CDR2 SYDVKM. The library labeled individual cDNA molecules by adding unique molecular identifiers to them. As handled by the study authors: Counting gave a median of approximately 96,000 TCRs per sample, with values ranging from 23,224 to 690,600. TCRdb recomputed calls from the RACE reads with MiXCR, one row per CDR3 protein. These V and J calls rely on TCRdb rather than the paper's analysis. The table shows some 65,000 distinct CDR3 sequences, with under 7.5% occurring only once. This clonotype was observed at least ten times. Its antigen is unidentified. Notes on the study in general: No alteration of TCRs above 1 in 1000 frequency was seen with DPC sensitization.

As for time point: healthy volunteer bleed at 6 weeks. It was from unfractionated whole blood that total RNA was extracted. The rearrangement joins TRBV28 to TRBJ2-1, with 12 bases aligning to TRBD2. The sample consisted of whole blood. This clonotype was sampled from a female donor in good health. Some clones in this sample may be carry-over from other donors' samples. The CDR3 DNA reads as TGTGCCAGCAGTCCTCTAGCGGGAGGGATTAACTACAATGAGCAGTTCTTC. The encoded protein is CASSPLAGGINYNEQFF. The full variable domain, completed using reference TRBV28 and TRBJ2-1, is DVKVTQSSRYLVKRTGEKVFLECVQDMDHENMFWYRQDPGLGLRLIYFSYDVKMKEKGDIPEGYSVSREKKERFSLILESASTNQTSMYLCASSPLAGGINYNEQFFGPGTRLTVL.